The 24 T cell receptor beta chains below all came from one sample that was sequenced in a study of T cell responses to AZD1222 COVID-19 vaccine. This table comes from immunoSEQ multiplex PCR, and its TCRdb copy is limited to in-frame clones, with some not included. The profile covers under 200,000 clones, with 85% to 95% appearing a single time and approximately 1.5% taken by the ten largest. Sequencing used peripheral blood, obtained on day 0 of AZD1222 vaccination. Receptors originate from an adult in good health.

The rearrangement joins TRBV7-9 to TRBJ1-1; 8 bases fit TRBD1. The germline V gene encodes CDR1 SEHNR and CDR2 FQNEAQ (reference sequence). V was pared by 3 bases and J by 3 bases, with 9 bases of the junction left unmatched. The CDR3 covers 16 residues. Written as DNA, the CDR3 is TGTGCCAGCAGCTTTACCGCGGACAGGGCGGACACTGAAGCTTTCTTT. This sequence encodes CASSFTADRADTEAFF.

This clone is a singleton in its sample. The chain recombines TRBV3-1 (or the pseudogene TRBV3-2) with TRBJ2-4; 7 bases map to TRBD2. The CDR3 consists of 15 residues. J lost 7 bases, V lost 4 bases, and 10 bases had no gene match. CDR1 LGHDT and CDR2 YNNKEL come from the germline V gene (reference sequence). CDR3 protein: CASSPGTTRGNIQYF. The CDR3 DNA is TGTGCCAGCAGCCCCGGGACTACGCGCGGGAACATTCAGTACTTC.

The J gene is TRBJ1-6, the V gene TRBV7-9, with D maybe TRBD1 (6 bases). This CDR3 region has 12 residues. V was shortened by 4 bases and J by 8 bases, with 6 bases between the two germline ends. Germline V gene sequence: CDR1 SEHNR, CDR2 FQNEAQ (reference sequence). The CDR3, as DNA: TGTGCCAGCAGCTCAGGGGATTCACCCCTCCACTTT. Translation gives CASSSGDSPLHF.

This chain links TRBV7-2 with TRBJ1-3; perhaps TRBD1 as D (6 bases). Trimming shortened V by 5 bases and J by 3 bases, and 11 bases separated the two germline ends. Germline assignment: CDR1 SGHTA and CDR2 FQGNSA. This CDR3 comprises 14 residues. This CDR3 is CASSRPGDGNTIYF. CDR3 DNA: TGTGCCAGCAGCCGTCCAGGGGATGGAAACACCATATATTTT.

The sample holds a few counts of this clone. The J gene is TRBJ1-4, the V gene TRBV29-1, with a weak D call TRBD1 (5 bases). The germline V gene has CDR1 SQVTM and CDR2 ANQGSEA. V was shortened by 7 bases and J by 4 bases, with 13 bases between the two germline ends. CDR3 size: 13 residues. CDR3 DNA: TGCAGCGCAAGGAGGCAGGGTAATGAAAAACTGTTTTTT. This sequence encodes CSARRQGNEKLFF.

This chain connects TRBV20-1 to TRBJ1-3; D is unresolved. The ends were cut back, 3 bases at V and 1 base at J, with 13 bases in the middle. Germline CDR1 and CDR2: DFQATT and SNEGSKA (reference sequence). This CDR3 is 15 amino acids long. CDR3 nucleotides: TGCAGTGCTAGTGCTCGCCCAAAATCTGGAAACACCATATATTTT. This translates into CSASARPKSGNTIYF.

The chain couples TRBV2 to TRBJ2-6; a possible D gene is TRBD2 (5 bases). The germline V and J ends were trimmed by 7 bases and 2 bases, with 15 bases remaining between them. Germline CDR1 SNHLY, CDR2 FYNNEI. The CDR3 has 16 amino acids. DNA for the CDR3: TGTGCCAGCAAATCCCCGGGATATGCTGGGGCCAACGTCCTGACTTTC. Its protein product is CASKSPGYAGANVLTF.

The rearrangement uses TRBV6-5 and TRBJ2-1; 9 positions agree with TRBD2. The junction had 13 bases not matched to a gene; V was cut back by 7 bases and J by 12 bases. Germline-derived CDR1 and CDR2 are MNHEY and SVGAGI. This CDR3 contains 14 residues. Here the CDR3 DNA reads TGTGCCAGCAAGGGCGGGGGGGCCGGTTCAGGGCAGTTCTTC. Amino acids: CASKGGGAGSGQFF.

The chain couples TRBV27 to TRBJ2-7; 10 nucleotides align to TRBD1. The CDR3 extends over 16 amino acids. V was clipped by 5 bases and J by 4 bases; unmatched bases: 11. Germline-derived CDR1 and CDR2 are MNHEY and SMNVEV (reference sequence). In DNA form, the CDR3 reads TGTGCCAGCAGTGAGGACCGGAGACAGGGGGCTTACGAGCAGTACTTC. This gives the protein CASSEDRRQGAYEQYF.

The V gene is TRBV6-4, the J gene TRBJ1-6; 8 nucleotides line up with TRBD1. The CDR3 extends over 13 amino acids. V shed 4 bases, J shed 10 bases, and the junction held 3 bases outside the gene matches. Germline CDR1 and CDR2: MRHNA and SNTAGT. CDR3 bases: TGTGCCAGCAGTGCGACAGGGGACTCACCCCTCCACTTT. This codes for CASSATGDSPLHF.

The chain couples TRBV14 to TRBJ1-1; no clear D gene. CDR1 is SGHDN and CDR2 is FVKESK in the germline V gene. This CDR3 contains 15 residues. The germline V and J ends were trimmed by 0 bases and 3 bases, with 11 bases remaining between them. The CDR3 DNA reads TGTGCCAGCAGCCAAGATGCGGGGTGGGACACTGAAGCTTTCTTT. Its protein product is CASSQDAGWDTEAFF.

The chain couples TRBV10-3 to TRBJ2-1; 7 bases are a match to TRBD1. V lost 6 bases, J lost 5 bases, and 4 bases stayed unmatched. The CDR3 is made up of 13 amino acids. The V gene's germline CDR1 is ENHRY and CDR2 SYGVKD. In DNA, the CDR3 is TGTGCCATCAGCAGGGACAGACACAATGAGCAGTTCTTC. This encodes CAISRDRHNEQFF.

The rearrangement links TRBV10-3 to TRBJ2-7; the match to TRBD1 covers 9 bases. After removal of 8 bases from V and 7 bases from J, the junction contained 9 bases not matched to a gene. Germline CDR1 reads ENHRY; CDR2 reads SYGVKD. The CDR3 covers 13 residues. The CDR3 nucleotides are TGTGCCATCGCCTCACAGGGGGCGGTTGAGCAGTACTTC. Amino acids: CAIASQGAVEQYF.

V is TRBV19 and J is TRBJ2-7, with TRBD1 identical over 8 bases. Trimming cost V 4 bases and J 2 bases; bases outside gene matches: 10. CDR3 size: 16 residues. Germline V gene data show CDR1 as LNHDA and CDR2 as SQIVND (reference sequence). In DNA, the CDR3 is TGTGCCAGTAGTAAAAAAGGACAGGGTTTAACCTACGAGCAGTACTTC. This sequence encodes CASSKKGQGLTYEQYF. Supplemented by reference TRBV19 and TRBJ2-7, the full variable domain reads DGGITQSPKYLFRKEGQNVTLSCEQNLNHDAMYWYRQDPGQGLRLIYYSQIVNDFQKGDIAEGYSVSREKKESFPLTVTSAQKNPTAFYLCASSKKGQGLTYEQYFGPGTRLTVT.

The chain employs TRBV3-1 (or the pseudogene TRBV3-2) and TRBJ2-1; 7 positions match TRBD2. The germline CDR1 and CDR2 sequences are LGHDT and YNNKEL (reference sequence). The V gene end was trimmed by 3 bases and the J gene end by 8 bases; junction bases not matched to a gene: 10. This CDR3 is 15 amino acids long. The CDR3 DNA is TGTGCCAGCAGCCAGCCAGGGACTACAAAAGATGAGCAGTTCTTC. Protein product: CASSQPGTTKDEQFF.

The CDR3 reads CASSYREATEAFF. The CDR3 region has the DNA TGTGCCAGCAGTTATAGGGAGGCCACTGAAGCTTTCTTT. The rearrangement joins TRBV6-5 to TRBJ1-1; the D is unclear. The CDR3 is 13 amino acids. V was pared by 3 bases and J by 4 bases, with 9 bases between. Germline V gene sequence: CDR1 MNHEY, CDR2 SVGAGI.

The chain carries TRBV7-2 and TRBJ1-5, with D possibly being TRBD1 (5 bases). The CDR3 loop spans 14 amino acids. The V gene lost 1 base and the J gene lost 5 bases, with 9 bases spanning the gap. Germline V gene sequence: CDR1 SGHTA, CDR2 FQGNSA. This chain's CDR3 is CASSLVQVDQPQHF. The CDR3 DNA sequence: TGTGCCAGCAGCTTAGTACAGGTGGATCAGCCCCAGCATTTT.

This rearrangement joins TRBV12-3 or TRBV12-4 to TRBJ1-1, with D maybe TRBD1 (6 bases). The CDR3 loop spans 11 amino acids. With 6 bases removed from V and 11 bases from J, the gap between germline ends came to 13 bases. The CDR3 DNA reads TGTGCCAGCAGGGGACACCTGAACGCTTTCTTT. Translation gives CASRGHLNAFF.

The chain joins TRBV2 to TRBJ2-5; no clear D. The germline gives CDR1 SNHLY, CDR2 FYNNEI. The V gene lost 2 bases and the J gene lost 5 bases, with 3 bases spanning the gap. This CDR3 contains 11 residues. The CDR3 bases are TGTGCCAGCAGTGAAATGGAGACCCAGTACTTC. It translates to CASSEMETQYF.

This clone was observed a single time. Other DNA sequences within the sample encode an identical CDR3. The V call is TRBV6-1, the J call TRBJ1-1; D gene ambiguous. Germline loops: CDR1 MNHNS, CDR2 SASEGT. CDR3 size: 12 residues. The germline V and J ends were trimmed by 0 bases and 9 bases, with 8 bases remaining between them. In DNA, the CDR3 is TGTGCCAGCAGTGAAGCAGGAGGGAAAGCTTTCTTT. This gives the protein CASSEAGGKAFF.

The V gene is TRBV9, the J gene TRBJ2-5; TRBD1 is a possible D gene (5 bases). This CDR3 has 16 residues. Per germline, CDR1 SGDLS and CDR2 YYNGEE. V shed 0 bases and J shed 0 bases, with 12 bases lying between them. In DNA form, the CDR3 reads TGTGCCAGCAGCGTAGAGGCAGGGCTGTACCAAGAGACCCAGTACTTC. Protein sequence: CASSVEAGLYQETQYF.

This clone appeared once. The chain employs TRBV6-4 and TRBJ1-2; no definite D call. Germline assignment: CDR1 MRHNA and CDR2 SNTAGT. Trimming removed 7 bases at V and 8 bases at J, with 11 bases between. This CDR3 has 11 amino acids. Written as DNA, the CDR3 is TGTGCCAGCATTGAAGGTAACGGCTACACCTTC. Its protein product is CASIEGNGYTF.

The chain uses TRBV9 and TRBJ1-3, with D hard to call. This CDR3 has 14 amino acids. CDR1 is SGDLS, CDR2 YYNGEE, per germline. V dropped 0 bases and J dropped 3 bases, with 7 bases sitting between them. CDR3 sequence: CASSVAGDGNTIYF. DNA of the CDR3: TGTGCCAGCAGCGTAGCCGGGGATGGAAACACCATATATTTT.

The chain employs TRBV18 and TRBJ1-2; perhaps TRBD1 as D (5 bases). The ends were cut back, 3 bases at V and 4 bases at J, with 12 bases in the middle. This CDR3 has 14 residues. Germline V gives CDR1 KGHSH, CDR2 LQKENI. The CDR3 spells CASSPQGIPYGYTF. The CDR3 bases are TGTGCCAGCTCACCTCAGGGCATACCCTATGGCTACACCTTC.